The clone carrying this T cell receptor (beta chain) occurred a few times. What it recognizes is unknown. The data were obtained in a study of T cell responses to AZD1222 COVID-19 vaccine. Regarding the study as a whole: Recipients of AZD1222 seropositive at baseline numbered only 5 or 6. Reports say nearly half of spike-specific TCRs go after unmutated variant regions. Elevations in Spike-specific TCR breadth and depth followed administration of two AZD1222 doses.

V lost 4 bases and J lost 1, with 10 bases in between. CDR3 length: 15 residues. CDR1 LGHDT and CDR2 YNNKEL come from the germline V gene (reference sequence). Sequencing was performed with immunoSEQ multiplex PCR; in TCRdb, only in-frame clones are kept and a portion is missing. Found here are around 160,000 clones, about 90% of them singletons; the top ten hold 3.5% to 4%. This clonotype was obtained from an adult who received the AZD1222 COVID-19 vaccine. This specimen consisted of peripheral blood, obtained 28 days after the second AZD1222 dose. J is TRBJ2-2 and V is TRBV3-1 (or the pseudogene TRBV3-2); D possibly corresponds to TRBD2 (6 bases). The CDR3 reads CASSPTSLNTGELFF. The CDR3 coding sequence is TGTGCCAGCAGCCCAACTAGCCTGAACACCGGGGAGCTGTTTTTT.